What follows are 5 T cell receptor beta chains derived from one specimen sequenced in a study of neurological immune-mediated disorders. TCRdb re-derived calls from the 5' RACE reads in MiXCR, one entry per CDR3 protein. The sample carries around 40,000 distinct CDR3 sequences, around 7.2% recorded once. Sequenced input: CD4+ T cells from blood. These receptor sequences come from a man aged 50 to 59 in good health.

This clonotype has a count of ten or more. The chain joins TRBV27 to TRBJ2-7; the match to TRBD1 covers 10 bases. Germline V gene sequence: CDR1 MNHEY, CDR2 SMNVEV (reference sequence). V was pared by 4 bases and J by 3 bases, with 15 bases of the junction left unmatched. The CDR3 has 18 amino acids. The CDR3 coding sequence is TGTGCCAGCAGTTCGACAGGGGGCCTTAATAACCTCGTCTACGAGCAGTACTTC. This gives the protein CASSSTGGLNNLVYEQYF.

This clonotype was seen repeatedly, ten times or more. The chain has TRBV6-5 and TRBJ2-1; D assignment may be TRBD1 or TRBD2 (5 bases each). The V and J ends lost 5 bases and 9 bases respectively, with 14 bases between them. Per the germline V gene, CDR1 is MNHEY and CDR2 is SVGAGI. CDR3 length: 13 amino acids. CDR3 in amino acids: CASSHRDPREQFF. The CDR3 bases are TGTGCCAGCAGTCACCGGGACCCCCGTGAGCAGTTCTTC.

This clonotype was seen many times. The chain joins TRBV5-1 to TRBJ2-3; D uncertain. Germline assignment: CDR1 SGHRS and CDR2 YFSETQ. The CDR3 sequence is 14 residues long. V was pared by 0 bases and J by 2 bases, with 7 bases between. DNA of the CDR3: TGCGCCAGCAGCTTGGTGAGGTACACAGATACGCAGTATTTT. This gives the protein CASSLVRYTDTQYF.

This clonotype was observed a handful of times. The J gene is TRBJ2-3, the V gene TRBV21-1; the table's D call, TRBD2, has no DNA check behind it. TRBV21-1 is a documented pseudogene. The CDR3 runs to 16 residues. The CDR3, as DNA: TGTGCCAGCAGCCAAAGTGGGCCGGGGGGAGGAGATACGCAGTATTTT. Amino acid sequence: CASSQSGPGGGDTQYF.

This clonotype was recorded many times. This chain joins TRBV5-1 and TRBJ2-3; TRBD1 matches at 9 bases. Trimming removed 0 bases from V and 0 bases from J; junction bases left unmatched: 2. This CDR3 contains 16 residues. Germline assignment: CDR1 SGHRS and CDR2 YFSETQ. The CDR3 reads CASSLGTGASTDTQYF. The CDR3 DNA is TGCGCCAGCAGCTTGGGGACAGGGGCTAGCACAGATACGCAGTATTTT.